A single sample is the source of the 30 T cell receptor beta chains below, sequenced in a study of blood T cell repertoires in COVID-19. Sequencing used immunoSEQ multiplex PCR; TCRdb keeps in-frame clones, though not all of them. Of more than 250,000 clones in the sample, 84% were seen once. Specimen: peripheral blood. The receptor source for this set is a human donor in a cohort sampled during active COVID-19.

This clone was counted a few times. This chain connects TRBV5-4 to TRBJ2-1; TRBD1 might be the D (6 bases). Trimming removed 4 bases at V and 7 bases at J, with 15 bases between. This CDR3 spans 14 amino acids. Germline V gene lookup returns CDR1 SGHNT and CDR2 YYREEE (reference sequence). CDR3 in DNA: TGTGCCAGCAGCCCGGAACAGGGAGCTAATGAGCAGTTCTTC. Translated, it gives CASSPEQGANEQFF. Full variable domain (outside the CDR3, taken from reference TRBV5-4 and TRBJ2-1): ETGVTQSPTHLIKTRGQQVTLRCSSQSGHNTVSWYQQALGQGPQFIFQYYREEENGRGNFPPRFSGLQFPNYSSELNVNALELDDSALYLCASSPEQGANEQFFGPGTRLTVL.

The rearrangement links TRBV19 to TRBJ2-5, with D hard to call. V dropped 0 bases and J dropped 5 bases, with 4 bases sitting between them. The CDR3 length is 12 residues. Germline values: CDR1 LNHDA, CDR2 SQIVND (reference sequence). The CDR3 nucleotides read TGTGCCAGTAGTATAGATGGCGAGACCCAGTACTTC. Its protein is CASSIDGETQYF.

This chain links TRBV12-5 with TRBJ2-7, with 7 nucleotides matching TRBD2. After removal of 1 base from V and 4 bases from J, the junction contained 4 bases not matched to a gene. The CDR3 is made up of 14 amino acids. Germline CDR1 is LGHNT and CDR2 is FRNRAP. The CDR3 spells CASGLEFGGYEQYF. The DNA of the CDR3 is TGTGCTAGTGGTTTGGAGTTCGGGGGGTACGAGCAGTACTTC.

The chain is built from TRBV6-2 or TRBV6-3 and TRBJ1-5; D not certain. Per the germline V gene, CDR1 is MNHEY and CDR2 is SVGEGT. The CDR3 sequence is 14 residues long. Trimming stripped 5 bases from V and 0 bases from J, with 8 bases between. CDR3 coding DNA: TGTGCCAGCAGTGGCGGGCCTAGCAATCAGCCCCAGCATTTT. Translating it yields CASSGGPSNQPQHF.

This clone was seen once. This chain joins TRBV21-1 and TRBJ2-7; the table gives TRBD2 as D, unverified against the DNA. TRBV21-1 is a known pseudogene. There are 15 residues in the CDR3. Here the CDR3 reads CASSKRRGFGYEQYF. Written as DNA, the CDR3 is TGTGCCAGCAGCAAACGACGAGGGTTTGGGTACGAGCAGTACTTC.

In this sample, this clone turned up once. The chain carries TRBV3-1 (or the pseudogene TRBV3-2) and TRBJ1-1, with D possibly being TRBD1 (6 bases). Trimming removed 0 bases at V and 0 bases at J, with 8 bases between. The CDR3 is made up of 15 amino acids. Germline assignment: CDR1 LGHDT and CDR2 YNNKEL (reference sequence). CDR3 sequence: CASSQDPGVNTEAFF. CDR3 coding DNA: TGTGCCAGCAGCCAAGACCCAGGGGTGAACACTGAAGCTTTCTTT.

The chain links TRBV28 to TRBJ1-1, with 7 bases lining up with TRBD1. Trimming took 6 bases from V and 0 from J; bases not matched to a gene: 10. The CDR3 covers 16 residues. Germline assignment: CDR1 MDHEN and CDR2 SYDVKM. The CDR3 here is CASSPSGGPLNTEAFF. CDR3 bases: TGTGCCAGCAGCCCCTCAGGGGGACCACTGAACACTGAAGCTTTCTTT. The variable domain in full, completed from reference TRBV28 and TRBJ1-1, reads DVKVTQSSRYLVKRTGEKVFLECVQDMDHENMFWYRQDPGLGLRLIYFSYDVKMKEKGDIPEGYSVSREKKERFSLILESASTNQTSMYLCASSPSGGPLNTEAFFGQGTRLTVV.

The chain is built from TRBV28 and TRBJ1-4; weak D call: TRBD1 (5 bases). CDR3 length equals 15 residues. V was cut by 7 bases and J by 7 bases, with 19 bases left in between. Germline V lookup: CDR1 MDHEN, CDR2 SYDVKM. DNA for the CDR3: TGTGCCAGCACCTTCTCAGGGTTGGGGCGTGAAAAACTGTTTTTT. Translating gives CASTFSGLGREKLFF.

As concerns this clone: Other nucleotide sequences from this sample produce the same CDR3. CDR3 amino acids: CASRRQGSSGNTIYF. CDR3 in DNA: TGTGCCAGCCGCAGACAGGGAAGCTCTGGAAACACCATATATTTT. The chain uses TRBV2 and TRBJ1-3; 7 bases align to TRBD1. CDR3 length equals 15 residues. Germline CDR1 reads SNHLY; CDR2 reads FYNNEI. V lost 8 bases to trimming and J lost 0 bases; unmatched junction nucleotides: 7.

V usage is TRBV18 and J usage is TRBJ2-5; 10 positions match TRBD2. The CDR3 runs 17 residues. Germline V gene sequence: CDR1 KGHSH, CDR2 LQKENI. Trimming at V came to 0 bases and at J to 0 bases, leaving 4 bases not matched to a gene. The CDR3 region has the DNA TGTGCCAGCTCACCACCGCTTAGCGGGAGGTACCAAGAGACCCAGTACTTC. This codes for CASSPPLSGRYQETQYF.

This chain links TRBV9 with TRBJ1-2, with D tentatively TRBD1 (6 bases). CDR1 and CDR2 (germline): SGDLS, YYNGEE. The CDR3 runs 15 residues. Trimming removed 3 bases from V and 4 bases from J, with 16 bases in between. The CDR3 DNA sequence: TGTGCCAGCAGCGCATGGGACACCCTAACCTATGGCTACACCTTC. It translates to CASSAWDTLTYGYTF.

The gene calls are TRBV12-1 and TRBJ2-4; the DNA was not used to check the table's D call, TRBD2. TRBV12-1 is recorded as a pseudogene. This CDR3 contains 20 residues. The CDR3 nucleotides read TGTGCCAGCAGATCCTTACGACTAGCGGGGGGACCCTTAGCCAAAAACATTCAGTACTTC. Its translation: CASRSLRLAGGPLAKNIQYF.

V gene TRBV10-3 combines with J gene TRBJ2-6; 8 nucleotides line up with TRBD2. Trimming at V came to 2 bases and at J to 1 base, leaving 7 bases not matched to a gene. Per germline, CDR1 ENHRY and CDR2 SYGVKD. This CDR3 contains 18 residues. The CDR3: CAISEVAGLGSGANVLTF. As DNA, the CDR3 is TGTGCCATCAGTGAGGTAGCGGGGTTAGGTTCTGGGGCCAACGTCCTGACTTTC.

V is TRBV27 and J is TRBJ2-5; 11 nucleotides align to TRBD1. The length of the CDR3 is 18 residues. Germline V gives CDR1 MNHEY, CDR2 SMNVEV (reference sequence). V lost 4 bases and J lost 4; bases outside the gene matches: 14. The CDR3 nucleotides read TGTGCCAGCAGTTCCCGGGACAGGGGGTGGTCGCGCGGAGAGACCCAGTACTTC. Its translation: CASSSRDRGWSRGETQYF.

The chain couples TRBV19 to TRBJ1-1; no definite D call. The V and J ends lost 7 bases and 2 bases respectively, with 23 bases between them. The CDR3 runs to 17 residues. The germline gives CDR1 LNHDA, CDR2 SQIVND (reference sequence). CDR3 DNA: TGTGCCAGTACTCCAGGTGAAGGTCTCCCATTAAACACTGAAGCTTTCTTT. Protein sequence: CASTPGEGLPLNTEAFF.

CDR3 DNA sequence: TGCGCCAGCAGCCATCTACAGGGTTACGAGCAGTACTTC. Its translation: CASSHLQGYEQYF. The rearrangement links TRBV4-3 to TRBJ2-7, with D perhaps matching TRBD1 (6 bases). V lost 3 bases, J lost 4 bases, and 10 bases lay in between. This CDR3 has 13 residues. Germline lookup yields CDR1 LGHNA and CDR2 YSLEER.

V and J are TRBV23-1 and TRBJ1-5, with a weak D call TRBD1 (5 bases). TRBV23-1 is given ORF status, its function remaining uncertain. Deletions cut 3 bases from V and 0 bases from J, with 15 bases between. CDR3 length: 17 amino acids. CDR3 coding DNA: TGCGCCAGCAGTCATCGGAACCGGGGGAATAGCAATCAGCCCCAGCATTTT. Translated, it gives CASSHRNRGNSNQPQHF.

The chain uses TRBV21-1 and TRBJ2-7; the D segment call TRBD1 is taken from the table without a DNA check. TRBV21-1 is designated a pseudogene. The CDR3 loop spans 12 amino acids. The CDR3 loop is CAYRGRSYEQYF. CDR3 coding DNA: TGTGCGTACAGGGGGCGATCATACGAGCAGTACTTC.

The chain couples TRBV7-3 to TRBJ1-1; D is ambiguous. CDR1 is SGHTA and CDR2 is FQGTGA in the germline V gene. The CDR3 extends over 15 amino acids. V was pared by 0 bases and J by 0 bases, with 8 bases between. This CDR3 is CASSLTTQMNTEAFF. CDR3 in DNA: TGTGCCAGCAGCTTAACGACACAGATGAACACTGAAGCTTTCTTT.

The chain links TRBV6-4 to TRBJ2-1, with a tentative D call TRBD2 (6 bases). The CDR3 is 14 amino acids. The V gene's germline CDR1 is MRHNA and CDR2 SNTAGT. The V end was cut by 6 bases, the J end by 5 bases, with 14 bases between. CDR3 sequence: CASRETSFHNEQFF. The CDR3 region has the DNA TGTGCCAGCAGGGAGACTAGTTTCCACAATGAGCAGTTCTTC.

The chain is built from TRBV19 and TRBJ1-5; D call uncertain. With 2 bases removed from V and 0 bases from J, the gap between germline ends came to 5 bases. CDR3 length: 14 amino acids. CDR1 and CDR2 from the germline V gene are LNHDA and SQIVND (reference sequence). The CDR3 DNA reads TGTGCCAGTAGTATAATCGGTAGCAATCAGCCCCAGCATTTT. This codes for CASSIIGSNQPQHF.

The chain joins TRBV28 to TRBJ2-5, with 7 bases matching TRBD2. Germline CDR1 MDHEN, CDR2 SYDVKM. V lost 4 bases and J lost 5; bases outside the gene matches: 10. The CDR3 totals 15 residues. The CDR3 loop is CASSWAGEPRETQYF. CDR3 coding DNA: TGTGCCAGCAGTTGGGCGGGGGAACCGCGGGAGACCCAGTACTTC.

The V and J genes are TRBV5-4 and TRBJ1-1; possible D gene TRBD1, 6 bases. The CDR3 is made up of 15 amino acids. Germline values: CDR1 SGHNT, CDR2 YYREEE (reference sequence). Trimming removed 1 base from V and 6 bases from J, with 16 bases in between. The CDR3 loop reads CASSLHQGQFPEAFF. The CDR3 bases are TGTGCCAGCAGCTTGCACCAGGGGCAGTTTCCTGAAGCTTTCTTT.

The chain recombines TRBV6-6 with TRBJ2-2; D gene uncertain. With 8 bases removed from V and 2 bases from J, the gap between germline ends came to 9 bases. The CDR3 is 13 residues long. CDR1 is MNHNY and CDR2 is SVGAGI in the germline V gene (reference sequence). The CDR3, as DNA: TGTGCCAGCCGAAACAGCAACACCGGGGAGCTGTTTTTT. Its protein is CASRNSNTGELFF.

The chain recombines TRBV6-6 with TRBJ2-1; TRBD2 aligns across 8 bases. CDR1 MNHNY and CDR2 SVGAGI come from the germline V gene (reference sequence). Trimming removed 7 bases from V and 4 bases from J; junction bases left unmatched: 9. The CDR3 covers 15 residues. CDR3 DNA: TGTGCCAGCACCGTACCCCGGGGGGGGTACAATGAGCAGTTCTTC. Translation gives CASTVPRGGYNEQFF.

The chain recombines TRBV10-1 with TRBJ2-7, with 9 bases aligning to TRBD1. Germline lookup yields CDR1 WNHNN and CDR2 SYGVQD (reference sequence). The CDR3 extends over 13 amino acids. J lost 6 bases, V lost 4 bases, and 4 bases had no gene match. The CDR3, as DNA: TGCGCCAGCAGTGTTGGACAGGGGCGCGAGCAGTACTTC. This codes for CASSVGQGREQYF.

The CDR3, as DNA: TGTGCCAGCAGTTTAATACCTAGCGGCACACCCCAAGAGACCCAGTACTTC. It yields the protein CASSLIPSGTPQETQYF. The chain is built from TRBV28 and TRBJ2-5, with 7 nucleotides matching TRBD2. Germline loops: CDR1 MDHEN, CDR2 SYDVKM. V lost 2 bases and J lost 1; bases outside the gene matches: 10. The CDR3 has 17 amino acids.

The sample holds a few counts of this clone. The chain joins TRBV9 to TRBJ2-1, with 9 nucleotides matching TRBD2. Germline trimming cut 7 bases from V and 0 bases from J; bases unmatched to any gene: 11. Germline loops: CDR1 SGDLS, CDR2 YYNGEE. The CDR3 covers 17 residues. Here the CDR3 DNA reads TGTGCCAGCGCCTCGAGATTAGCGGGGGCCTCCTACAATGAGCAGTTCTTC. This codes for CASASRLAGASYNEQFF.

CDR3 DNA sequence: TGTGCCAGCAGCGGGGGACAGAGCTCCTATAATTCACCCCTCCACTTT. It specifies CASSGGQSSYNSPLHF. The chain combines TRBV5-6 with TRBJ1-6; TRBD1 agrees at 7 bases. CDR3 size: 16 residues. Looked up from germline, CDR1 is SGHDT and CDR2 is YYEEEE. V lost 4 bases to trimming and J lost 0 bases; unmatched junction nucleotides: 4.

The J gene is TRBJ2-5, the V gene TRBV13, with 7 positions matching TRBD2. The germline gives CDR1 PRHDT, CDR2 FYEKMQ (reference sequence). The CDR3 has 15 residues. J lost 5 bases, V lost 0 bases, and 6 bases had no gene match. The CDR3 bases are TGTGCCAGCAGCTTAGGGGCGGGGGTTGATGAGACCCAGTACTTC. This codes for CASSLGAGVDETQYF.